Presented here are 16 T cell receptor beta chains from one specimen sequenced in a study of T cells in Graves' hyperthyroidism and ophthalmopathy. Amplified TCR beta CDR3 regions came from RNA transcripts. Using the HTBI primer set, a first-round RT-PCR was run on the TCR CDR3. TCRdb reprocessed the multiplex PCR reads via MiXCR and lists one record per CDR3 protein. The sample lists about 600,000 distinct CDR3 sequences, about 14% seen once, with about 12% in the top ten. Sequencing input: blood. These receptors all stem from a woman in her fifties or sixties with Graves' ophthalmopathy.

Worth noting for this clonotype: A single base separates this from a much larger clone, so it may be a read error. CDR3 sequence reads: CASRQGLNAEAFF. In DNA, the CDR3 is TGTGCCAGCAGACAGGGTTTGAACGCTGAAGCTTTCTTT. The chain is built from TRBV7-9 and TRBJ1-1, with D tentatively TRBD1 (6 bases). CDR1 is SEHNR and CDR2 is FQNEAQ in the germline V gene (reference sequence). The CDR3 contains 13 residues.

In its sample, this clonotype was seen many times. In DNA, the CDR3 is TGTGCCAGCAGTGAAGGTACGGAATATCAGCCCCAGCATTTT. It encodes CASSEGTEYQPQHF. The rearrangement uses TRBV2 and TRBJ1-5; D call uncertain. The germline V gene encodes CDR1 SNHLY and CDR2 FYNNEI. V dropped 1 base and J dropped 5 bases, with 9 bases sitting between them. The length of the CDR3 is 14 residues.

This clonotype showed up many times. The chain uses TRBV2 and TRBJ2-1; D not certain. The CDR3 totals 14 residues. Looked up from germline, CDR1 is SNHLY and CDR2 is FYNNEI. Trimming pared 1 base from V and 1 base from J, leaving 5 bases between. The CDR3 here is CASSEGSSYNEQFF. The CDR3 nucleotides read TGTGCCAGCAGTGAAGGGAGTTCCTACAATGAGCAGTTCTTC. Variable domain in full (rest from reference TRBV2 and TRBJ2-1): EPEVTQTPSHQVTQMGQEVILRCVPISNHLYFYWYRQILGQKVEFLVSFYNNEISEKSEIFDDQFSVERPDGSNFTLKIRSTKLEDSAMYFCASSEGSSYNEQFFGPGTRLTVL.

This clonotype was seen at least ten times. The chain is built from TRBV20-1 and TRBJ2-1; 7 bases are shared with TRBD2. There are 18 residues in the CDR3. The trim removed 2 bases at V and 6 bases at J, leaving 19 bases unmatched. Per germline, CDR1 DFQATT and CDR2 SNEGSKA (reference sequence). CDR3 protein: CSARSGGKGLADFNEQFF. CDR3 nucleotides: TGCAGTGCTAGAAGCGGAGGGAAAGGGCTAGCGGACTTCAATGAGCAGTTCTTC.

This clonotype was counted at least ten times. V and J are TRBV12-3 or TRBV12-4 and TRBJ1-1; D remains unclear. The CDR3 runs to 16 residues. Trimming cost V 2 bases and J 1 base, with 14 bases left between them. As DNA, the CDR3 is TGTGCCAGCAGTTTAATGTTTGGGAGACAGAACACTGAAGCTTTCTTT. This translates into CASSLMFGRQNTEAFF.

This clonotype has more than one count but fewer than ten. V is TRBV4-2 and J is TRBJ2-1; 7 bases align to TRBD2. Per germline, CDR1 LGHNA and CDR2 YNFKEQ. The trim removed 6 bases at V and 2 bases at J, leaving 10 bases unmatched. The CDR3 contains 16 residues. The CDR3 nucleotides read TGTGCCAGCAGACCCTCGAGCGGGATGACCTACAATGAGCAGTTCTTC. Translating it yields CASRPSSGMTYNEQFF.

This clonotype came up many times. V gene TRBV9 combines with J gene TRBJ2-7, with TRBD2 matching over 7 bases. J gave up 3 bases and V 4 bases, and 13 bases lay outside the gene matches. The CDR3 spans 16 residues. Germline V gene data show CDR1 as SGDLS and CDR2 as YYNGEE. CDR3 DNA sequence: TGTGCCAGCAGCTCCGCGGGGGACGCGACTTACTACGAGCAGTACTTC. This sequence encodes CASSSAGDATYYEQYF.

This clonotype was seen many times. V and J are TRBV6-1 and TRBJ2-6, with D uncertain. Germline V gives CDR1 MNHNS, CDR2 SASEGT. The CDR3 has 21 residues. The V end was cut by 0 bases, the J end by 0 bases, with 21 bases between. As DNA, the CDR3 is TGTGCCAGCAGTGAAGCTCGGGTCCCTTCCGTTGGAACCTCTGGGGCCAACGTCCTGACTTTC. Its protein product is CASSEARVPSVGTSGANVLTF.

This clonotype was recorded at least ten times. V and J are TRBV5-1 and TRBJ2-3, with TRBD1 identical over 7 bases. Trimming took 1 base from V and 2 from J; bases not matched to a gene: 4. The CDR3 contains 15 residues. Germline CDR1 SGHRS, CDR2 YFSETQ. CDR3: CASSLWDRNTDTQYF. DNA of the CDR3: TGCGCCAGCAGCTTGTGGGACAGAAACACAGATACGCAGTATTTT.

The V and J genes are TRBV28 and TRBJ1-2; a weak D match, TRBD1 (6 bases). Trimming took off 1 base at V and 0 bases at J, with 18 bases between the two ends. Germline CDR1 is MDHEN and CDR2 is SYDVKM. The CDR3 has 18 amino acids. CDR3 bases: TGTGCCAGCAGTTTATTCTTTTGGCAGGGACATTCTAACTATGGCTACACCTTC. Encoded protein: CASSLFFWQGHSNYGYTF.

In its sample, this clonotype was seen many times. The rearrangement joins TRBV28 to TRBJ2-3; D remains ambiguous. Germline CDR1 MDHEN, CDR2 SYDVKM. There are 11 residues in the CDR3. V was trimmed by 2 bases and J by 7 bases, leaving 4 bases between them. DNA for the CDR3: TGTGCCAGCAGTTTACTCTATACGCAGTATTTT. Its protein is CASSLLYTQYF.

This clonotype has at least ten counts. The chain has TRBV7-2 and TRBJ1-2; 7 nucleotides agree with TRBD1. This CDR3 comprises 13 residues. J lost 7 bases, V lost 1 base, and 3 bases had no gene match. Looked up from germline, CDR1 is SGHTA and CDR2 is FQGNSA. The CDR3 DNA reads TGTGCCAGCAGCTTAGTCAGGGGGGCTGGCTACACCTTC. Encoded protein: CASSLVRGAGYTF.

This clonotype came up many times. The rearrangement joins TRBV5-1 to TRBJ2-6; TRBD1 matches 9 bases. The CDR3 spans 16 residues. CDR1 and CDR2 from the germline V gene are SGHRS and YFSETQ. The ends lost 5 bases at V and 3 bases at J; junction bases unmatched: 6. The CDR3 here is CASSRTGAVGANVLTF. CDR3 nucleotides: TGCGCCAGCAGTCGGACAGGGGCAGTTGGGGCCAACGTCCTGACTTTC. The whole variable domain, remainder taken from reference TRBV5-1 and TRBJ2-6, is KAGVTQTPRYLIKTRGQQVTLSCSPISGHRSVSWYQQTPGQGLQFLFEYFSETQRNKGNFPGRFSGRQFSNSRSEMNVSTLELGDSALYLCASSRTGAVGANVLTFGAGSRLTVL.

This clonotype was seen repeatedly, ten times or more. The V gene is TRBV3-1, the J gene TRBJ2-7, with 9 bases aligning to TRBD1. Germline V lookup: CDR1 LGHDT, CDR2 YNNKEL (reference sequence). Trimming at V came to 2 bases and at J to 6 bases, leaving 8 bases not matched to a gene. CDR3 length: 15 residues. The CDR3 nucleotides are TGTGCCAGCAGCCAACAACCGGGACAGGGTTCCGAGCAGTACTTC. As protein: CASSQQPGQGSEQYF.

This clonotype was picked up many times. The rearrangement links TRBV6-1 to TRBJ1-5; 7 bases are a match to TRBD1. Germline-derived CDR1 and CDR2 are MNHNS and SASEGT. Trimming removed 4 bases from V and 3 bases from J; junction bases left unmatched: 6. The CDR3 has 15 residues. The CDR3 coding sequence is TGTGCCAGCAGTGTCGCCAGGGGGGTCAATCAGCCCCAGCATTTT. As protein: CASSVARGVNQPQHF.

This chain links TRBV6-1 with TRBJ2-7; D might be TRBD2 (6 bases). Trimming shortened V by 0 bases and J by 1 base, and 10 bases separated the two germline ends. The CDR3 is 15 residues long. Germline V gene data show CDR1 as MNHNS and CDR2 as SASEGT. The CDR3 spells CASSEAGTPSYEQYF. CDR3 sequence (DNA): TGTGCCAGCAGTGAAGCCGGGACTCCATCCTACGAGCAGTACTTC.